The present T cell receptor (beta chain) was sequenced within a study of T cell changes during pregnancy in multiple sclerosis. Here immunoSEQ multiplex PCR was the method, and the copy in TCRdb shows in-frame clones only, minus some. The sample holds about 69,000 clones, approximately 90% seen once. The sequence came from a female donor with multiple sclerosis, enrolled in a pregnancy study. This sample comprised peripheral blood, obtained in the third trimester of pregnancy.

The CDR3 loop reads CAWSGGNEQFF. The CDR3 DNA is TGTGCCTGGAGTGGCGGGAATGAGCAGTTCTTC. This chain links TRBV30 with TRBJ2-1, with D tentatively TRBD2 (5 bases). The germline CDR1 and CDR2 sequences are GTSNPN and SVGIG (reference sequence). Trimming pared 1 base from V and 7 bases from J, leaving 5 bases between. This CDR3 is built from 11 residues.